What follows describes a single TCR beta chain. Antigen specificity is unknown. This sample stems from a study of shared clonotypes between healthy human individuals. Findings and limits, study-wide: The naive CD4 repertoires of a few donors were compared, and around 4.7% of clonotypes were shared. Inspection by rarefaction showed sorted-subset sequencing to be incomplete despite large depth. Relative to clonotypes present in all four donors, those not shared had lower generation probabilities.

Each PCR replicate from the sorted subsets contained about 200 ng DNA, which is about 31,000 T cell genomes. The table came from immunoSEQ multiplex PCR; TCRdb's copy has only in-frame clones and leaves some out. This sample has about 580,000 clones, with roughly 98% found just once. It was CD45RO-negative cells, positively selected for CCR7, that made up naive CD8 cells, with terminally differentiated effector memory CD45RA+ cells excluded. This CDR3 region has 17 residues. The germline V gene encodes CDR1 SGHRS and CDR2 YFSETQ. V was trimmed by 3 bases and J by 5 bases, leaving 23 bases between them.

The clonotype was recovered from a man aged 25-40 years in good health. This rearrangement joins TRBV5-1 to TRBJ2-5; perhaps TRBD2 as D (5 bases). Sequencing used naive CD8+ T cells sorted from blood. The CDR3 loop is CASSSLPLEAGWETQYF. In nucleotides, the CDR3 is TGCGCCAGCAGCTCGCTACCTCTGGAGGCCGGGTGGGAGACCCAGTACTTC.